This TCR beta chain comes out of a study of shared clonotypes between healthy human individuals. Study-wide findings and caveats: Naive CD4 clonotypes overlapped across several donors at approximately 4.5%.

Authors' processing steps: Without quality scores, immunoSEQ junctional reads could not be filtered like full-length reads. Clones were sequenced by immunoSEQ multiplex PCR, and TCRdb holds only the in-frame ones, with some missing. V, J and clone size are taken as reported in that table, and D and trimming were inferred from the DNA itself. The sample holds some 2.3 million clones; just over 90% are singletons and the top ten take 0.3% to 0.4%. Memory CD4+ cells were the fraction left after CD45RA+ naive selection. Points on this clone: The antigen is unknown.

Germline V gene lookup returns CDR1 MDHEN and CDR2 SYDVKM. The CDR3 sequence is 15 residues long. J was trimmed by 7 bases and V by 2 bases; bases with no gene match: 3. This receptor was taken from a man between 18 and 35 years old in good health. Some clones in this sample may be carry-over from other donors' samples. The gene calls are TRBV28 and TRBJ1-4; TRBD1 matches at 11 bases. The sample taken for sequencing was naive CD4+ T cells from PBMCs. Subset noted: CD45RA+ positively selected. The DNA of the CDR3 is TGTGCCAGCAGTTTAGGGACAGGGGGGTCTGAAAAACTGTTTTTT. This gives the protein CASSLGTGGSEKLFF.